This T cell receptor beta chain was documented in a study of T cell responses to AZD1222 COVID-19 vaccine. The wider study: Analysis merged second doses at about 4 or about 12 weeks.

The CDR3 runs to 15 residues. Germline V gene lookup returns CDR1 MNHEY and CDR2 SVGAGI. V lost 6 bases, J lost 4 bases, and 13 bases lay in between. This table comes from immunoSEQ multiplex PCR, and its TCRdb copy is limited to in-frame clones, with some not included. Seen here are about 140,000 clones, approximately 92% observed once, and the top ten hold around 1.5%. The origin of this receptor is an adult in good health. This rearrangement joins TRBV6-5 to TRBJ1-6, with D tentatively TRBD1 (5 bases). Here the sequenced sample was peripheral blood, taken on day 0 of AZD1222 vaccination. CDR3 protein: CASRSGTVYNSPLHF. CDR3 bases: TGTGCCAGCAGATCCGGGACCGTTTATAATTCACCCCTCCACTTT.